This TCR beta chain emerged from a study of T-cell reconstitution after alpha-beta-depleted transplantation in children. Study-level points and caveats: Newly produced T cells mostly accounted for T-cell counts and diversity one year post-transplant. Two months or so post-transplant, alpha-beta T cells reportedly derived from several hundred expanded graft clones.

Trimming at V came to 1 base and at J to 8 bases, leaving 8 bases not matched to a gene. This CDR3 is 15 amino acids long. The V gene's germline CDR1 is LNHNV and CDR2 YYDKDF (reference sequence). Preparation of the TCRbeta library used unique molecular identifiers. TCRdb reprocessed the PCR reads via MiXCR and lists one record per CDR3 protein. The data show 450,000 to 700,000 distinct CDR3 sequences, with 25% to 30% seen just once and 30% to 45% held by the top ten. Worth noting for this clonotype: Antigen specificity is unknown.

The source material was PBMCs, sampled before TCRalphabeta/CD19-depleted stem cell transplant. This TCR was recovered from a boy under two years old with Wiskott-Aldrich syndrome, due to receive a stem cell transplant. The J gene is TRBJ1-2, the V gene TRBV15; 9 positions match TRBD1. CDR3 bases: TGTGCCACCAGCAGAGTGATGGGACAGGGAGGAGGCTACACCTTC. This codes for CATSRVMGQGGGYTF.